These 12 T cell receptor beta chains share one sample of origin, sequenced in a study of T-cell reconstitution after alpha-beta-depleted transplantation in children. Unique molecular identifiers tagged the TCRbeta library. TCRdb re-derived calls from the PCR reads in MiXCR, one entry per CDR3 protein. There are around 680,000 distinct CDR3 sequences in the sample; roughly 15% occur only once, and 1.1% lies in the top ten. Sequences were derived from PBMCs from the stem cell graft donor, sampled from the stem cell graft. These receptors were collected from a human donor who donated a stem cell graft to a child with acute myeloid leukemia.

This chain joins TRBV12-3 or TRBV12-4 and TRBJ1-1; D not certain. The CDR3 runs to 14 residues. Trimming left V 2 bases short and J 1 base short, with 8 bases between. The CDR3 loop is CASSLRVTNTEAFF. CDR3 nucleotides: TGTGCCAGCAGTTTAAGGGTTACGAACACTGAAGCTTTCTTT.

The chain is built from TRBV20-1 and TRBJ2-5, with 10 bases aligning to TRBD1. Germline V gene lookup returns CDR1 DFQATT and CDR2 SNEGSKA (reference sequence). With 7 bases clipped from V and 0 bases from J, the junction kept 5 bases outside the gene matches. CDR3 length: 14 residues. For the CDR3, the DNA is TGCAGTGTTCCGGGACAGGGGTACCAAGAGACCCAGTACTTC. It encodes CSVPGQGYQETQYF.

This clonotype was found a few times. The chain recombines TRBV5-6 with TRBJ2-7; D remains ambiguous. Trimming pared 7 bases from V and 4 bases from J, leaving 15 bases between. The CDR3 sequence is 13 residues long. Germline-derived CDR1 and CDR2 are SGHDT and YYEEEE. This chain's CDR3 is CASPFRPAYEQYF. The CDR3, as DNA: TGTGCCAGCCCCTTCAGACCGGCGTACGAGCAGTACTTC.

In its sample, this clonotype was seen a few times. The chain carries TRBV7-2 and TRBJ2-4; D unclear. Trimming pared 5 bases from V and 0 bases from J, leaving 11 bases between. This CDR3 comprises 15 residues. Germline V gives CDR1 SGHTA, CDR2 FQGNSA. The CDR3 reads CASSPHNLAKNIQYF. Here the CDR3 DNA reads TGTGCCAGCAGCCCCCATAACTTAGCCAAAAACATTCAGTACTTC. Complete variable domain (other parts from reference TRBV7-2 and TRBJ2-4): GAGVSQSPSNKVTEKGKDVELRCDPISGHTALYWYRQSLGQGLEFLIYFQGNSAPDKSGLPSDRFSAERTGGSVSTLTIQRTQQEDSAVYLCASSPHNLAKNIQYFGAGTRLSVL.

This clonotype was counted a few times. The CDR3 DNA reads as TGTGCCAGCAGTTTAGGGGTAGGGCGTCCTGGGGCCAACGTCCTGACTTTC. As protein: CASSLGVGRPGANVLTF. The chain carries TRBV28 and TRBJ2-6, with D hard to call. Germline V gives CDR1 MDHEN, CDR2 SYDVKM. This CDR3 is built from 17 residues. Trimming left V 2 bases short and J 2 bases short, with 13 bases between.

This chain joins TRBV9 and TRBJ2-3; TRBD1 aligns across 8 bases. This CDR3 comprises 14 residues. V lost 3 bases, J lost 3 bases, and 3 bases stayed unmatched. In germline, CDR1 is SGDLS, CDR2 YYNGEE. Here the CDR3 DNA reads TGTGCCAGCAGCGGGGACAGGAAAACAGATACGCAGTATTTT. Amino acid sequence: CASSGDRKTDTQYF.

This clonotype was observed at least ten times. This sequence joins TRBV5-1 and TRBJ1-6; D is unresolved. This CDR3 region has 18 residues. The germline V gene has CDR1 SGHRS and CDR2 YFSETQ. V lost 4 bases and J 9 bases, leaving 26 bases between the germline ends. The DNA of the CDR3 is TGCGCCAGCAGCCTTGGACGGGTCCCGTCAACATCTTCTTCACCCCTCCACTTT. Its protein product is CASSLGRVPSTSSSPLHF.

This clonotype was seen ten or more times. This rearrangement joins TRBV20-1 to TRBJ2-7; possibly TRBD2 for D (7 bases). V was cut by 0 bases and J by 4 bases, with 19 bases left in between. The V gene's germline CDR1 is DFQATT and CDR2 SNEGSKA (reference sequence). This CDR3 spans 16 amino acids. The CDR3, as DNA: TGCAGTGCTAGAGATTTTTCCGGGGGGCAGGTTTACGAGCAGTACTTC. This translates into CSARDFSGGQVYEQYF.

In its sample, this clonotype was seen a few times. CDR3 in DNA: TGTGCCTGGTATGGACAGGGAAAAGATACGCAGTATTTT. This gives the protein CAWYGQGKDTQYF. The J gene is TRBJ2-3, the V gene TRBV30; 8 bases agree with TRBD1. Germline trimming cut 5 bases from V and 5 bases from J; bases unmatched to any gene: 6. Germline V gene sequence: CDR1 GTSNPN, CDR2 SVGIG (reference sequence). The CDR3 contains 13 residues. Using reference TRBV30 and TRBJ2-3 for the parts outside the CDR3, the full variable domain is SQTIHQWPATLVQPVGSPLSLECTVEGTSNPNLYWYRQAAGRGLQLLFYSVGIGQISSEVPQNLSASRPQDRQFILSSKKLLLSDSGFYLCAWYGQGKDTQYFGPGTRLTVL.

V gene TRBV7-9 combines with J gene TRBJ1-4; no reliable D call. CDR3 length equals 16 residues. Germline CDR1 SEHNR, CDR2 FQNEAQ (reference sequence). V shed 3 bases and J shed 0 bases, with 11 bases lying between them. CDR3 DNA: TGTGCCAGCAGCTTTGGTGGCCTAACAACTAATGAAAAACTGTTTTTT. Protein: CASSFGGLTTNEKLFF.

This clonotype was recorded many times. V usage is TRBV12-3 or TRBV12-4 and J usage is TRBJ1-2; a possible D gene is TRBD1 (5 bases). The CDR3 extends over 13 amino acids. V lost 4 bases and J lost 4, with 10 bases in between. The CDR3 sequence: CASSSSRGYGYTF. Written as DNA, the CDR3 is TGTGCCAGCAGTTCCTCAAGGGGCTATGGCTACACCTTC.

The rearrangement uses TRBV10-3 and TRBJ2-2, with unresolved D. The V end lost 6 bases, the J end lost 1 base, and 6 bases lay between the germline ends. The CDR3 is made up of 13 amino acids. Germline V gives CDR1 ENHRY, CDR2 SYGVKD. The CDR3 region is CAIRGGNTGELFF. The CDR3 DNA reads as TGTGCCATCAGGGGCGGGAACACCGGGGAGCTGTTTTTT.